This T cell receptor beta chain was captured by sequencing in a study of shared clonotypes between healthy human individuals. Losses at the gene ends were 6 bases for V and 2 bases for J; bases not matched to a gene: 1. The CDR3 consists of 12 residues. Germline CDR1 and CDR2: MNHEY and SMNVEV (reference sequence). It was at deep level that the assay was run. Clones were read by immunoSEQ multiplex PCR, and TCRdb kept only the in-frame ones, dropping some. The sample holds roughly 2.1 million clones; roughly 91% are singletons and the top ten take approximately 1.7%. Naive CD8 cells lacked CD45RO and underwent positive selection for CCR7, leaving out terminally differentiated effector memory CD45RA+ cells. None of the donors, who were healthy HIV-negative adults, had recently had acute infections or vaccinations. With regard to this clone: Different DNA sequences within this sample yield the same CDR3.

The origin of this receptor is a man aged 18 to 30 in good health. Some clones in this sample may be carry-over from other donors' samples. Material: naive CD8+ T cells from PBMCs. The chain joins TRBV27 to TRBJ2-7; 7 positions agree with TRBD1. The CDR3 coding sequence is TGTGCCAGCAGGACAGGGCCCTACGAGCAGTACTTC. It codes for CASRTGPYEQYF.